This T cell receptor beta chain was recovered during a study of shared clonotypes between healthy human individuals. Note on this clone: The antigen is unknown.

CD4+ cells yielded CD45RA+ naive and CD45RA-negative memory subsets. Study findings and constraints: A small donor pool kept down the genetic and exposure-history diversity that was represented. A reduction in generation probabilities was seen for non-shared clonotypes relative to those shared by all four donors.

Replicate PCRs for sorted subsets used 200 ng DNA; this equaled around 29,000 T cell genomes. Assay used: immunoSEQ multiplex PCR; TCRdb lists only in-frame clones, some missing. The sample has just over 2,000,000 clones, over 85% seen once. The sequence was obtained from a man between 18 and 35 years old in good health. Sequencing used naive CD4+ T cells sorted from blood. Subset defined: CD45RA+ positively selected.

The CDR3 nucleotides are TGTGCCAGCAGCCCAAGATCCCGACAGGGACCGAACACCGGGGAGCTGTTTTTT. Its translation: CASSPRSRQGPNTGELFF. This rearrangement joins TRBV9 to TRBJ2-2, with 7 bases lining up with TRBD1. Trimming removed 4 bases from V and 0 bases from J; junction bases left unmatched: 12. This CDR3 region has 18 residues. Per germline, CDR1 SGDLS and CDR2 YYNGEE.